The clone carrying this T cell receptor (beta chain) was observed a handful of times. The sample is drawn from a study of blood T cells in healthy people across ages. J lost 4 bases, V lost 6 bases, and 5 bases had no gene match. CDR3 length: 13 amino acids. CDR1 SEHNR and CDR2 FQNEAQ come from the germline V gene (reference sequence). Next came a second PCR, run for about 7 to 12 cycles, which used a sample-barcoded 5' primer along with a J-beta primer mix. TCRdb independently ran MiXCR on the 5' RACE reads; one entry per CDR3 protein. The data show hundreds of thousands of distinct CDR3 sequences, 45% to 50% seen once.

This clonotype originated in a woman aged 55-69 years in good health. The source material was blood. The chain uses TRBV7-9 and TRBJ1-2, with 7 bases matching TRBD1. The CDR3 nucleotides are TGTGCCAGCAGGGGGGGACAGATCTATGGCTACACCTTC. Amino acids: CASRGGQIYGYTF. Full variable domain (missing parts from reference TRBV7-9 and TRBJ1-2): DTGVSQNPRHKITKRGQNVTFRCDPISEHNRLYWYRQTLGQGPEFLTYFQNEAQLEKSRLLSDRFSAERPKGSFSTLEIQRTEQGDSAMYLCASRGGQIYGYTFGSGTRLTVV.